A few counts support the clone carrying this T cell receptor beta chain. Other DNA sequences from this sample encode an identical CDR3 as well. Original methodology: Estimated nucleated cell counts came from reference gene primer amplification. Repertoires were generated with immunoSEQ multiplex PCR, while TCRdb's copy carries only in-frame clones and drops some. V, J and clone size were drawn from that table, and D and trimming were deduced from the DNA. The table lists around 130,000 clones, 75% to 85% of them singletons. Germline CDR1 reads MNHEY; CDR2 reads SMNVEV (reference sequence). The CDR3 spans 14 residues. Trimming took 6 bases from V and 5 from J; bases not matched to a gene: 4. This sample is drawn from a study of blood T cell repertoires in COVID-19. Study-wide context: Whether acute or convalescent, the COVID-19 samples came from the United States, Italy and Spain. T cells, B-cell-depleted T cells, or PBMCs provided the cDNA or gDNA that served as material.

This sequence was found in a human donor in a cohort sampled during active COVID-19. The chain carries TRBV27 and TRBJ1-6, with 7 positions matching TRBD1. The sequenced material came from peripheral blood. The CDR3 DNA reads TGTGCCAGCAGGCACGACAGGGATAATTCACCCCTCCACTTT. This translates into CASRHDRDNSPLHF.